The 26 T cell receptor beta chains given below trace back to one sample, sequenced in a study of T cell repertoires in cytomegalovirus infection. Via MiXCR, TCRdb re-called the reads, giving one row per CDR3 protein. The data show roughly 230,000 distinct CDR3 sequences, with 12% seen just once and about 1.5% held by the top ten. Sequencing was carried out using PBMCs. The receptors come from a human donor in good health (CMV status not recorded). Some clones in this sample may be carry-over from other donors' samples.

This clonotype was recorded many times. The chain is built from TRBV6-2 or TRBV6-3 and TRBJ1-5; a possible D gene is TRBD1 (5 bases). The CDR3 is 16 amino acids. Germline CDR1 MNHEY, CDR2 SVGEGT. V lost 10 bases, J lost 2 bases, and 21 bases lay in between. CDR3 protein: CATSYPPTAGNQPQHF. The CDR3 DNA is TGTGCCACTTCCTATCCCCCGACAGCGGGCAATCAGCCCCAGCATTTT.

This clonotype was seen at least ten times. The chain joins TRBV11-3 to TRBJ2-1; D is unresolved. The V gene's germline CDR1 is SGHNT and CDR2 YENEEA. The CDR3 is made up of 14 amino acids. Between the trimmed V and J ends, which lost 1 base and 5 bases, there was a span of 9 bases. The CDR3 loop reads CASSLGGSDNEQFF. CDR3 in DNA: TGTGCCAGCAGCTTAGGAGGATCCGACAATGAGCAGTTCTTC. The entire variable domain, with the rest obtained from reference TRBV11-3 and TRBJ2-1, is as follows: EAGVVQSPRYKIIEKKQPVAFWCNPISGHNTLYWYLQNLGQGPELLIRYENEEAVDDSQLPKDRFSAERLKGVDSTLKIQPAELGDSAVYLCASSLGGSDNEQFFGPGTRLTVL.

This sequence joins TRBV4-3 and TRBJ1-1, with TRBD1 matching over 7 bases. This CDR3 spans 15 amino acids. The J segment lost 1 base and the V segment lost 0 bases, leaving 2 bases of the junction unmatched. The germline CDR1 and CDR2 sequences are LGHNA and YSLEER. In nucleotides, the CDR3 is TGCGCCAGCAGCCAAGATTGGACAGGGAACACTGAAGCTTTCTTT. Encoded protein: CASSQDWTGNTEAFF.

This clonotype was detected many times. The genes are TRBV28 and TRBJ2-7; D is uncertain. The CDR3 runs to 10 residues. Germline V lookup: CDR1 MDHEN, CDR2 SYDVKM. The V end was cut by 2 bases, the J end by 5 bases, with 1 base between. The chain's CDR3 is CASSLDEQYF. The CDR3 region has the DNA TGTGCCAGCAGTTTAGACGAGCAGTACTTC.

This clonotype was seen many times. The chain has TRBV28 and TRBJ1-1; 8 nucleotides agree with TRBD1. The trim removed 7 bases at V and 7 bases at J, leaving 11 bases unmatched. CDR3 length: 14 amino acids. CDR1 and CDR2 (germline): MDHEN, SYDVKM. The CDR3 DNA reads TGTGCCAGCACCTTCCCGGGACAGGTCTATGAAGCTTTCTTT. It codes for CASTFPGQVYEAFF.

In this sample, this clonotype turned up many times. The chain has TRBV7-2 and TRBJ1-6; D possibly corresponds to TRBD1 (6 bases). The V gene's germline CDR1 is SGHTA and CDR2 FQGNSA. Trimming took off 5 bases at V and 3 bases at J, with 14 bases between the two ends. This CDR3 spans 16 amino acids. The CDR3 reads CASSRRTGNYNSPLHF. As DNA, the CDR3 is TGTGCCAGCAGCCGCCGTACAGGGAACTATAATTCACCCCTCCACTTT. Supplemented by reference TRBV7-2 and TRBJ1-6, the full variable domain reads GAGVSQSPSNKVTEKGKDVELRCDPISGHTALYWYRQSLGQGLEFLIYFQGNSAPDKSGLPSDRFSAERTGGSVSTLTIQRTQQEDSAVYLCASSRRTGNYNSPLHFGNGTRLTVT.

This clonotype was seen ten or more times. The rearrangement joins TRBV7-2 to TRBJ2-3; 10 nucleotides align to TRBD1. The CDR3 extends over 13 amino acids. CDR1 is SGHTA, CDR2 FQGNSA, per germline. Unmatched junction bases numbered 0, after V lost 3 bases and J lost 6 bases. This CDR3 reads CASSLDRGDTQYF. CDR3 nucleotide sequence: TGTGCCAGCAGCTTGGACAGGGGGGATACGCAGTATTTT.

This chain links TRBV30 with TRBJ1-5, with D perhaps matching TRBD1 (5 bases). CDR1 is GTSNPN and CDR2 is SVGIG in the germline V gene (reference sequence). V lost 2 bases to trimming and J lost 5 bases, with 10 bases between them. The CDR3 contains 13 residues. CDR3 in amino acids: CAWSLGGDQPQHF. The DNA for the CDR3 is TGTGCCTGGAGTCTTGGGGGGGATCAGCCCCAGCATTTT.

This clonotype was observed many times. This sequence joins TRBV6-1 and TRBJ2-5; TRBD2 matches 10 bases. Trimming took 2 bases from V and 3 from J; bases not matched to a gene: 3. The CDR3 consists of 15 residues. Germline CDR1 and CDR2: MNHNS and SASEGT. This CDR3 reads CASSERLAGEETQYF. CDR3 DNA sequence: TGTGCCAGCAGTGAACGGCTAGCGGGAGAAGAGACCCAGTACTTC.

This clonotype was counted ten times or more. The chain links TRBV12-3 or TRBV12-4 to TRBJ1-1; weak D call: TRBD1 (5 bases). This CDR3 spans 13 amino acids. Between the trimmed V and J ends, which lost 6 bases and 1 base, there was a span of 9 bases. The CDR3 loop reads CASRSDRNTEAFF. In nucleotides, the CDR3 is TGTGCCAGCAGAAGCGACAGGAACACTGAAGCTTTCTTT.

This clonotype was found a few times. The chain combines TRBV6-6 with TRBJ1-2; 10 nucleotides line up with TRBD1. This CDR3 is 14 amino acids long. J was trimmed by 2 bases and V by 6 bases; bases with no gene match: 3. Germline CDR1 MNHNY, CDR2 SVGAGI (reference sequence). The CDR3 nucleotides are TGTGCCAGCAGGGAGACAGGGGGCAACTATGGCTACACCTTC. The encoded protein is CASRETGGNYGYTF.

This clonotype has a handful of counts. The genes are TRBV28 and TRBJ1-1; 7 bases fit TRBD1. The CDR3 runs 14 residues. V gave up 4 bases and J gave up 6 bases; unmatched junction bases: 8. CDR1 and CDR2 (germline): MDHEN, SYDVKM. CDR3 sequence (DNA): TGTGCCAGCAGTTCCAGGGGGGCCTCGGCTGAAGCTTTCTTT. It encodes CASSSRGASAEAFF.

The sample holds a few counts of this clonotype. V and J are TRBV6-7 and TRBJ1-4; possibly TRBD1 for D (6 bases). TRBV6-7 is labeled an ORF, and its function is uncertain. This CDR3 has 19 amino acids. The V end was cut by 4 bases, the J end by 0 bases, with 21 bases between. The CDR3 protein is CASSWKGTSYSSTNEKLFF. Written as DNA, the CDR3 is TGTGCCAGCAGTTGGAAAGGGACATCCTACTCGTCAACTAATGAAAAACTGTTTTTT.

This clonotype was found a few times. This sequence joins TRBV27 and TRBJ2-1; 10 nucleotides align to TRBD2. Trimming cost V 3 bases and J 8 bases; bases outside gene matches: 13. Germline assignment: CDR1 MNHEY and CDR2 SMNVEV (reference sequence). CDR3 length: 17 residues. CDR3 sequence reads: CASSFRGRAGGPYEQFF. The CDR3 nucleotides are TGTGCCAGCAGTTTCCGTGGGCGAGCGGGGGGGCCATATGAGCAGTTCTTC.

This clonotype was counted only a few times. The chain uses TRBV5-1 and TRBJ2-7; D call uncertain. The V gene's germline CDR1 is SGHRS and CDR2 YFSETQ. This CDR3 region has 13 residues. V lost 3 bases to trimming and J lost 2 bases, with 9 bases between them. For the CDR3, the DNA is TGCGCCAGCAGCTCAACTTACACCTACGAGCAGTACTTC. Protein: CASSSTYTYEQYF.

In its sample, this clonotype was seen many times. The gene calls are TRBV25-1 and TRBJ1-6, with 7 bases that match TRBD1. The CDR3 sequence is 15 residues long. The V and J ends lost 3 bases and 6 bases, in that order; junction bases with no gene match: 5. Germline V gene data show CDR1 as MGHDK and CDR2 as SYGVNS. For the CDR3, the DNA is TGTGCCAGCAGTGAGGAGACAGGGTCTAATTCACCCCTCCACTTT. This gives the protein CASSEETGSNSPLHF.

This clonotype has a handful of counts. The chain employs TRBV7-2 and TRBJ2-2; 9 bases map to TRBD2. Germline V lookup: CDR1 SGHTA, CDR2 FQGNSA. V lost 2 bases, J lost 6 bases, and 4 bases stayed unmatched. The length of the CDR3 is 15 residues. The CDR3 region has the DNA TGTGCCAGCAGCTTATCAAGCGGGAGGTCCGGGGAGCTGTTTTTT. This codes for CASSLSSGRSGELFF.

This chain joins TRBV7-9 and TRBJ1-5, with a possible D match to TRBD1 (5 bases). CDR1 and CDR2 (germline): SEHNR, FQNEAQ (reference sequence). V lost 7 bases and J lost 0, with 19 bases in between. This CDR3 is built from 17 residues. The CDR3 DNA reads TGTGCCAGCAACCTAGTAGGGACTCTACTTAGCAATCAGCCCCAGCATTTT. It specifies CASNLVGTLLSNQPQHF. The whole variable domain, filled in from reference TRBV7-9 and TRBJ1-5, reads DTGVSQNPRHKITKRGQNVTFRCDPISEHNRLYWYRQTLGQGPEFLTYFQNEAQLEKSRLLSDRFSAERPKGSFSTLEIQRTEQGDSAMYLCASNLVGTLLSNQPQHFGDGTRLSIL.

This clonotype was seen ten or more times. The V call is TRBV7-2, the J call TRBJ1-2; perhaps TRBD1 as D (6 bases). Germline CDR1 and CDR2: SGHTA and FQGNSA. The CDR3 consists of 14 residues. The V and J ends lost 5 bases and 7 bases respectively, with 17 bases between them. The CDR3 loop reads CASSPTRGVRGYTF. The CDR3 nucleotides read TGTGCCAGCAGCCCGACCAGGGGTGTGCGTGGCTACACCTTC.

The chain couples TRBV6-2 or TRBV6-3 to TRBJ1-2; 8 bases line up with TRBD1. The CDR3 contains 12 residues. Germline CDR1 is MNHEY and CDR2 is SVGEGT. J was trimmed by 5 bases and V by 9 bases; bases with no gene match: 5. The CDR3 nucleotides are TGTGCCAGTCGGGGACAGGCTTATGGCTACACCTTC. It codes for CASRGQAYGYTF.

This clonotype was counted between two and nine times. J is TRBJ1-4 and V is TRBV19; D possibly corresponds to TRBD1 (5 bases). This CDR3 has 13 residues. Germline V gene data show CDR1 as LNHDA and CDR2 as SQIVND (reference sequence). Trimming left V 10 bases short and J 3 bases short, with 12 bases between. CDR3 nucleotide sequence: TGTGCCATTTCGACGGGGGCTAATGAAAAACTGTTTTTT. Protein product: CAISTGANEKLFF. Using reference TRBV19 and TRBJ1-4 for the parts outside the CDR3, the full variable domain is DGGITQSPKYLFRKEGQNVTLSCEQNLNHDAMYWYRQDPGQGLRLIYYSQIVNDFQKGDIAEGYSVSREKKESFPLTVTSAQKNPTAFYLCAISTGANEKLFFGSGTQLSVL.

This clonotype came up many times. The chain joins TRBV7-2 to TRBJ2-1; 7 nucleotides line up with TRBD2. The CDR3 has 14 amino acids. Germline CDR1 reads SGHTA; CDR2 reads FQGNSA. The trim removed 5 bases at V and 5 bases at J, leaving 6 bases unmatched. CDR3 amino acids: CASSPREYHNEQFF. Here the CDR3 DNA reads TGTGCCAGCAGCCCGCGGGAGTACCACAATGAGCAGTTCTTC.

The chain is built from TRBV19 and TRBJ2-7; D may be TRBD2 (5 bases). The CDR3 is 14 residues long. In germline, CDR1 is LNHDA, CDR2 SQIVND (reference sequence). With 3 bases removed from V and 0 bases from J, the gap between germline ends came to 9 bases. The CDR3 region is CASSMRESSYEQYF. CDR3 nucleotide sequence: TGTGCCAGTAGTATGAGGGAGAGCTCCTACGAGCAGTACTTC.

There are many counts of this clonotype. CDR3 DNA sequence: TGCGCCAGCAGCTCGATAGCGGGAGAAGGGAATGAGCAGTTCTTC. It encodes CASSSIAGEGNEQFF. This chain uses TRBV5-1 with TRBJ2-1; 9 nucleotides match TRBD2. Trimming cost V 3 bases and J 7 bases; bases outside gene matches: 8. Germline CDR1 and CDR2: SGHRS and YFSETQ. The CDR3 length is 15 residues.

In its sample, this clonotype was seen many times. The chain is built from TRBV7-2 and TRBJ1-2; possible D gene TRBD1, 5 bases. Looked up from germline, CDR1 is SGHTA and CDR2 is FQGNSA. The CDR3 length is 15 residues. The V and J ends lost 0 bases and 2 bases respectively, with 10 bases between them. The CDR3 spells CASSLARGTNYGYTF. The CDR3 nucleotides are TGTGCCAGCAGCTTAGCTCGTGGGACCAACTATGGCTACACCTTC. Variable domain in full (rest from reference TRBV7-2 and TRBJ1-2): GAGVSQSPSNKVTEKGKDVELRCDPISGHTALYWYRQSLGQGLEFLIYFQGNSAPDKSGLPSDRFSAERTGGSVSTLTIQRTQQEDSAVYLCASSLARGTNYGYTFGSGTRLTVV.

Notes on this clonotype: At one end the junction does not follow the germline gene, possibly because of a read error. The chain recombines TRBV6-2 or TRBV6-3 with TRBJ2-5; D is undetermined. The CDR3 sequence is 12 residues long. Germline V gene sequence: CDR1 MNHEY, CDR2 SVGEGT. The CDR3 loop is CASSYSGLPLAF. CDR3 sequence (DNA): TGTGCCAGCAGTTACTCGGGCCTACCATTGGCGTTC.